The 14 T cell receptor beta chains below were found in one sample sequenced in a study of T cell clonotyping in hematopoietic cell transplantation. Some clones are missing from TCRdb's copy, which holds only in-frame ones; the method was immunoSEQ multiplex PCR. The sample yields about 6,000 clones, 60% to 80% seen once. Sequenced here: peripheral blood mononuclear cells, sampled 180 days after allogeneic stem cell transplant. All receptors derive from a male patient in his 70s who had an allogeneic stem cell transplant from an unrelated donor, so T cells may come from the graft donor. Some clones in this sample may be carry-over from other donors' samples.

The chain couples TRBV4-1 to TRBJ2-7; TRBD1 aligns across 9 bases. The CDR3 has 15 residues. V was pared by 2 bases and J by 5 bases, with 7 bases of the junction left unmatched. Per germline, CDR1 MGHRA and CDR2 YSYEKL. The CDR3 loop is CASSQRGTGSDEQYF. The CDR3, as DNA: TGCGCCAGCAGCCAACGCGGGACAGGGAGCGACGAGCAGTACTTC.

V is TRBV19 and J is TRBJ2-7; TRBD1 matches 9 bases. Trimming cost V 3 bases and J 4 bases; bases outside gene matches: 4. The length of the CDR3 is 14 residues. Germline CDR1 LNHDA, CDR2 SQIVND (reference sequence). The chain's CDR3 is CASSIGTGLYEQYF. For the CDR3, the DNA is TGTGCCAGTAGTATCGGGACAGGGTTATACGAGCAGTACTTC.

This sequence joins TRBV7-9 and TRBJ1-1; D may be TRBD1 (5 bases). The CDR3 runs 14 residues. Trimming removed 8 bases from V and 4 bases from J, with 17 bases in between. Germline V gives CDR1 SEHNR, CDR2 FQNEAQ (reference sequence). CDR3 loop: CASFSPGGGTEAFF. The CDR3 DNA is TGTGCCAGCTTTTCCCCCGGGGGGGGCACTGAAGCTTTCTTT.

This chain joins TRBV28 and TRBJ2-7, with a possible D match to TRBD1 (5 bases). Trimming pared 5 bases from V and 5 bases from J, leaving 22 bases between. This CDR3 has 16 residues. Germline CDR1 and CDR2: MDHEN and SYDVKM. CDR3 DNA: TGTGCCAGCAGTCGTCAGGGATGGTCGATTCCCGACGAGCAGTACTTC. This sequence encodes CASSRQGWSIPDEQYF.

This clone was detected a few times. The J gene is TRBJ1-2, the V gene TRBV4-1; D call uncertain. Germline CDR1 reads MGHRA; CDR2 reads YSYEKL. The CDR3 length is 14 residues. V lost 0 bases, J lost 3 bases, and 8 bases lay in between. The CDR3 is CASSQDPRDYGYTF. For the CDR3, the DNA is TGCGCCAGCAGCCAAGACCCCCGAGACTATGGCTACACCTTC.

This chain links TRBV7-9 with TRBJ1-1; D remains ambiguous. The germline V gene encodes CDR1 SEHNR and CDR2 FQNEAQ (reference sequence). The CDR3 is 13 amino acids. The ends were cut back, 1 base at V and 5 bases at J, with 8 bases in the middle. The CDR3 here is CASSLEGGTEAFF. The CDR3 DNA sequence: TGTGCCAGCAGCTTAGAGGGTGGAACTGAAGCTTTCTTT.

The V call is TRBV7-2, the J call TRBJ2-7, with a weak D call TRBD2 (6 bases). CDR3 size: 14 residues. V was trimmed by 8 bases and J by 0 bases, leaving 14 bases between them. Germline values: CDR1 SGHTA, CDR2 FQGNSA. Here the CDR3 DNA reads TGTGCCAGCGGGAGGCCCGGGCTCTCCTACGAGCAGTACTTC. It is translated as CASGRPGLSYEQYF.

The CDR3 nucleotides are TGCAGCGTTGTGTCCACAGGGCTCGGAGGCTACACCTTC. It codes for CSVVSTGLGGYTF. The chain joins TRBV29-1 to TRBJ1-2; a weak D match, TRBD1 (6 bases). This CDR3 spans 13 amino acids. Germline V gene sequence: CDR1 SQVTM, CDR2 ANQGSEA. V lost 4 bases and J lost 8, with 17 bases in between.

In this sample, this clone turned up once. The CDR3 nucleotides are TGTGCCAGCAGCCCGCGTTTAGCGGCCCGGGGCGCCTACGAGCAGTACTTC. Translated: CASSPRLAARGAYEQYF. The chain is built from TRBV7-2 and TRBJ2-7, with D possibly TRBD2 on 6 matching bases. From germline, CDR1 is SGHTA and CDR2 FQGNSA. V was cut by 5 bases and J by 2 bases, with 22 bases left in between. CDR3 size: 17 residues.

V gene TRBV11-2 combines with J gene TRBJ2-7, with D unclear. The CDR3 is 15 amino acids. V lost 5 bases and J lost 4, with 18 bases in between. Germline CDR1 SGHAT, CDR2 FQNNGV. The DNA for the CDR3 is TGTGCCAGCAGCCCAGCACCGGTATTCTTTTACGAGCAGTACTTC. As protein: CASSPAPVFFYEQYF.

By share of the sample, this clone is medium-sized. The V gene is TRBV4-1, the J gene TRBJ2-1, with 9 bases lining up with TRBD2. Germline CDR1 and CDR2: MGHRA and YSYEKL. The CDR3 is 15 amino acids. Germline trimming cut 0 bases from V and 8 bases from J; bases unmatched to any gene: 5. The CDR3 DNA follows: TGCGCCAGCAGCCAAGAGGATCTAGCGGGGTATGAGCAGTTCTTC. This gives the protein CASSQEDLAGYEQFF.

The chain recombines TRBV25-1 with TRBJ2-1; D may be TRBD1 or TRBD2 (5 bases each). V lost 4 bases and J lost 9, with 13 bases in between. There are 13 residues in the CDR3. Germline assignment: CDR1 MGHDK and CDR2 SYGVNS. The CDR3 sequence: CASSGQGVGEQFF. The CDR3 nucleotides read TGTGCCAGCAGTGGTCAGGGAGTAGGTGAGCAGTTCTTC.

This chain connects TRBV27 to TRBJ1-2; D may be TRBD1 (6 bases). V was trimmed by 6 bases and J by 4 bases, leaving 15 bases between them. CDR1 and CDR2 (germline): MNHEY, SMNVEV (reference sequence). CDR3 length: 14 amino acids. This CDR3 reads CASRRTDHSYGYTF. DNA for the CDR3: TGTGCCAGCAGACGGACAGATCATTCCTATGGCTACACCTTC.

This clone was counted a few times. The chain combines TRBV6-4 with TRBJ1-1; D is unclear. V lost 7 bases to trimming and J lost 3 bases, with 9 bases between them. Germline V CDR1 and CDR2: MRHNA, SNTAGT. CDR3 size: 12 residues. CDR3 protein: CASNGDDTEAFF. CDR3 DNA: TGTGCCAGCAATGGGGATGACACTGAAGCTTTCTTT.